Each of the 5 T cell receptor beta chains below was sequenced from the same sample in a study of response to subunit inactivated influenza vaccine. TCRdb used MiXCR to reprocess the RT-PCR reads, holding one entry per CDR3 protein. Of about 650,000 distinct CDR3 sequences listed, more than 15% are singletons. Here the sequenced sample was PBMCs from blood, taken 11 to 12 days after vaccination. These receptors all come from a man aged 45-65 years who received an inactivated influenza vaccine.

This clonotype was seen ten or more times. V and J are TRBV11-2 and TRBJ2-7, with 9 bases matching TRBD1. Germline values: CDR1 SGHAT, CDR2 FQNNGV. The CDR3 runs to 16 residues. The J segment lost 3 bases and the V segment lost 5 bases, leaving 11 bases of the junction unmatched. For the CDR3, the DNA is TGTGCCAGCAGCCGTCAACAGGGGGCTCGTCTCTACGAGCAGTACTTC. This sequence encodes CASSRQQGARLYEQYF.

This clonotype turned up a few times. This sequence joins TRBV7-9 and TRBJ1-2; D may be TRBD1 (5 bases). V lost 3 bases, J lost 4 bases, and 18 bases lay in between. CDR3 length: 16 amino acids. The germline V gene has CDR1 SEHNR and CDR2 FQNEAQ (reference sequence). The DNA for the CDR3 is TGTGCCAGCAGCTTTTGGGGCTCTGGGGCTAGCTATGGCTACACCTTC. Translation gives CASSFWGSGASYGYTF. The complete variable domain, with remaining parts taken from reference TRBV7-9 and TRBJ1-2, reads DTGVSQNPRHKITKRGQNVTFRCDPISEHNRLYWYRQTLGQGPEFLTYFQNEAQLEKSRLLSDRFSAERPKGSFSTLEIQRTEQGDSAMYLCASSFWGSGASYGYTFGSGTRLTVV.

This clonotype was seen a handful of times. The chain has TRBV27 and TRBJ2-5; D may be TRBD2 (6 bases). V was pared by 3 bases and J by 6 bases, with 14 bases between. Germline V lookup: CDR1 MNHEY, CDR2 SMNVEV (reference sequence). The CDR3 loop spans 14 amino acids. The CDR3 here is CASSLTPEGQTQYF. In nucleotides, the CDR3 is TGTGCCAGCAGTTTGACGCCGGAGGGACAGACCCAGTACTTC.

V and J are TRBV29-1 and TRBJ1-2; D remains unclear. Germline lookup yields CDR1 SQVTM and CDR2 ANQGSEA. The V end was cut by 3 bases, the J end by 6 bases, with 11 bases between. This CDR3 has 12 residues. In DNA, the CDR3 is TGCAGCGTTGACGCGGCTGACCATGGCTACACCTTC. Its translation: CSVDAADHGYTF.

This clonotype occurred a few times. The genes are TRBV4-3 and TRBJ1-4, with 7 nucleotides matching TRBD1. V lost 0 bases, J lost 7 bases, and 5 bases stayed unmatched. CDR3 length: 15 amino acids. Per the germline V gene, CDR1 is LGHNA and CDR2 is YSLEER. CDR3 region: CASSQERAGGEKLFF. The CDR3 DNA reads TGCGCCAGCAGCCAAGAAAGAGCAGGGGGTGAAAAACTGTTTTTT.